This T cell receptor beta chain derives from a study of neurological immune-mediated disorders. Study observations and caveats: Private repertoires in all groups were suggested by the finding that expanded clones across subjects shared no CDR3 amino acid sequences. One cluster of related CDR3 sequences contained, by phylogenetic grouping, the repertoires of 18 of 34 multiple sclerosis patients and formed a possible signature.

With 10-nucleotide random UMIs, 5'RACE was used to make the cDNA. One entry per CDR3 protein, called by TCRdb with MiXCR from the 5' RACE reads. The sample has about 82,000 distinct CDR3 sequences; 2.6% are singletons. This clonotype showed up many times. Its antigen is undetermined. V lost 3 bases and J 6 bases, leaving 9 bases between the germline ends. This CDR3 region has 14 residues. Specimen: PBMCs. The V gene is TRBV12-3 or TRBV12-4, the J gene TRBJ1-6; tentatively, D is TRBD1 (6 bases). The receptor's source is a woman aged 30 to 39 with multiple sclerosis. The CDR3 region is CASSFGRGNSPLHF. CDR3 DNA: TGTGCCAGCAGTTTTGGCAGGGGTAATTCACCCCTCCACTTT.